A selection of T cell receptor beta chains follows, all from one sample in a study of naive and memory T cell subsets. TCRdb reprocessed the UMI-ligation and nested PCR reads via MiXCR and lists one record per CDR3 protein. This sample has over 130,000 distinct CDR3 sequences, with approximately 20% found just once. Material for sequencing was naive CD8+ T cells from blood. These receptor sequences come from a human donor in good health. Both conserved end residues are part of each CDR3. Each record gives: D gene, V gene, J gene, clone size, CDR3 DNA, CDR3 protein. The D gene is left open where the match is weak. Not every row has a clone size; where given, it reads once, few, many or a size class.

D gene: .
V gene: TRBV28
J gene: TRBJ2-7
clone size: many
CDR3 DNA: TGTGCCAGCAGTTTAGGGACCCTGAGCTCCTACGAGCAGTACTTC
CDR3 protein: CASSLGTLSSYEQYF

D gene: .
V gene: TRBV20-1
J gene: TRBJ2-5
clone size: .
CDR3 DNA: TGCAGTGCTAGACCCACCATTACTAGAAAACCTGACCAAGAGACCCAGTACTTC
CDR3 protein: CSARPTITRKPDQETQYF

D gene: .
V gene: TRBV28
J gene: TRBJ2-3
clone size: few
CDR3 DNA: TGTGCCAGCATAAGCGTAGGGGCCCCAGATACGCAGTATTTT
CDR3 protein: CASISVGAPDTQYF

D gene: .
V gene: TRBV5-1
J gene: TRBJ1-1
clone size: .
CDR3 DNA: TGCGCCAGCAGCTTGGGTTCGCCAGGGAGGAACACTGAAGCTTTCTTT
CDR3 protein: CASSLGSPGRNTEAFF

D gene: .
V gene: TRBV6-6
J gene: TRBJ2-3
clone size: .
CDR3 DNA: TGTGCCCTCCAGGAATCCACAGATACGCAGTATTTT
CDR3 protein: CALQESTDTQYF

D gene: TRBD1
V gene: TRBV7-6
J gene: TRBJ2-3
clone size: few
CDR3 DNA: TGTGCCAGCAGCTCTGGGACAGTCACAGATACGCAGTATTTT
CDR3 protein: CASSSGTVTDTQYF

D gene: .
V gene: TRBV20-1
J gene: TRBJ2-3
clone size: many
CDR3 DNA: TGCAGTGCTAGAGATGGGGGTTCTAGCACAGATACGCAGTATTTT
CDR3 protein: CSARDGGSSTDTQYF

D gene: .
V gene: TRBV5-6
J gene: TRBJ2-7
clone size: .
CDR3 DNA: TGTGCCAGCAGCTTGGGGCAGAAATACTACGAGCAGTACTTC
CDR3 protein: CASSLGQKYYEQYF

D gene: .
V gene: TRBV6-1
J gene: TRBJ2-5
clone size: .
CDR3 DNA: TGTGCCAGCAGTGGGTTAATACAGGATGGCCAAGAGACCCAGTACTTC
CDR3 protein: CASSGLIQDGQETQYF

D gene: .
V gene: TRBV29-1
J gene: TRBJ2-7
clone size: .
CDR3 DNA: TGCAGCGTTGAAGATCCCGGACACTCCTACGAGCAGTACTTC
CDR3 protein: CSVEDPGHSYEQYF

D gene: TRBD1
V gene: TRBV6-5
J gene: TRBJ1-2
clone size: .
CDR3 DNA: TGTGCCAGCAGTTACTCTCAGACAGGGGGCGGCTATGGCTACGCCTTC
CDR3 protein: CASSYSQTGGGYGYAF

D gene: TRBD1
V gene: TRBV28
J gene: TRBJ2-7
clone size: .
CDR3 DNA: TGTGCCAGCAGTTCCCCGCGGGACAGGGGCTACGAGCAGTACTTC
CDR3 protein: CASSSPRDRGYEQYF

D gene: .
V gene: TRBV20-1
J gene: TRBJ2-3
clone size: .
CDR3 DNA: TGCAGTGCTACGTTTCTAGCGAAGAGCACAGATACGCAGTATTTT
CDR3 protein: CSATFLAKSTDTQYF

D gene: TRBD1
V gene: TRBV5-6
J gene: TRBJ2-3
clone size: .
CDR3 DNA: TGTGCCAGCAGGACACAGGGGGCGAGAACAGATACGCAGTATTTT
CDR3 protein: CASRTQGARTDTQYF

D gene: TRBD2
V gene: TRBV7-9
J gene: TRBJ2-7
clone size: few
CDR3 DNA: TGTGCCAGCAGCTTAGAGGTTGGACTAGCGGGAGGAGGCTCCTACGAGCAGTACTTC
CDR3 protein: CASSLEVGLAGGGSYEQYF

D gene: .
V gene: TRBV19
J gene: TRBJ2-2
clone size: few
CDR3 DNA: TGTGCCAGTAGTATAGGGGGCTGGGAGCTGTTTTTT
CDR3 protein: CASSIGGWELFF

D gene: .
V gene: TRBV28
J gene: TRBJ1-2
clone size: few
CDR3 DNA: TGTGCCAGCAGTTTGCAGACAGGAGCTAACTATGGCTACACCTTC
CDR3 protein: CASSLQTGANYGYTF

D gene: TRBD1
V gene: TRBV13
J gene: TRBJ2-7
clone size: .
CDR3 DNA: TGTGCCAGCAGCCGCGGACAGGACTCCTACGAGCAGTACTTC
CDR3 protein: CASSRGQDSYEQYF

D gene: .
V gene: TRBV7-6
J gene: TRBJ2-7
clone size: few
CDR3 DNA: TGTGCCAGCAGCTTAGACATTGCCTACGAGCAGTACTTC
CDR3 protein: CASSLDIAYEQYF

D gene: TRBD1
V gene: TRBV6-6
J gene: TRBJ1-1
clone size: .
CDR3 DNA: TGTGCCAGCAGTCCGGACAGGGCTACGGACACTGAAGCTTTCTTT
CDR3 protein: CASSPDRATDTEAFF

D gene: TRBD2
V gene: TRBV5-1
J gene: TRBJ2-4
clone size: few
CDR3 DNA: TGCGCCAGCAGCCCTGCGACTAGCGGGCGGCTTCAGTACTTC
CDR3 protein: CASSPATSGRLQYF

D gene: .
V gene: TRBV7-9
J gene: TRBJ2-7
clone size: .
CDR3 DNA: TGTGCCAGCAGCTTAGTTACCGCCTACGAGCAGTACTTC
CDR3 protein: CASSLVTAYEQYF

D gene: TRBD2
V gene: TRBV9
J gene: TRBJ2-7
clone size: .
CDR3 DNA: TGTGCCAGCAGCGTAGGTGCGAGCGGGGGGTACGAGCAGTACTTC
CDR3 protein: CASSVGASGGYEQYF

D gene: .
V gene: TRBV28
J gene: TRBJ2-7
clone size: .
CDR3 DNA: TGTGCCAGCACGACAGAGTTCTCCTACGAGCAGTACTTC
CDR3 protein: CASTTEFSYEQYF

D gene: TRBD2
V gene: TRBV6-2/TRBV6-3
J gene: TRBJ2-1
clone size: .
CDR3 DNA: TGTGCCACCCGGGGGGACTCCCTCAATGAGCAGTTCTTC
CDR3 protein: CATRGDSLNEQFF

D gene: .
V gene: TRBV29-1
J gene: TRBJ2-1
clone size: few
CDR3 DNA: TGCAGCGTTGATGGCCAGGCTCCCTACAATGAGCAGTTCTTC
CDR3 protein: CSVDGQAPYNEQFF

D gene: TRBD1
V gene: TRBV20-1
J gene: TRBJ2-3
clone size: .
CDR3 DNA: TGCAGTGCTAGAGGACAGGGGGCACCTCCATTAAGCACAGATACGCAGTATTTT
CDR3 protein: CSARGQGAPPLSTDTQYF

D gene: .
V gene: TRBV12-3/TRBV12-4
J gene: TRBJ1-5
clone size: few
CDR3 DNA: TGTGCCAGCAGTTTTATCCCCCATCAGCCCCAGCATTTT
CDR3 protein: CASSFIPHQPQHF

D gene: TRBD1
V gene: TRBV3-1
J gene: TRBJ2-7
clone size: .
CDR3 DNA: TGTGCCAGCAGCCAACGGGACAGCTACGAGCAGTACTTC
CDR3 protein: CASSQRDSYEQYF

D gene: TRBD1
V gene: TRBV11-3
J gene: TRBJ1-1
clone size: .
CDR3 DNA: TGTGCCAGCAGCATCACAGGGGGCTCCACTGAAGCTTTCTTT
CDR3 protein: CASSITGGSTEAFF

D gene: TRBD1
V gene: TRBV7-6
J gene: TRBJ2-4
clone size: .
CDR3 DNA: TGTGCCAGCAGCTTAGGACCAGGGGGCATTTCCAAAAACATTCAGTACTTC
CDR3 protein: CASSLGPGGISKNIQYF

D gene: .
V gene: TRBV7-2
J gene: TRBJ1-3
clone size: few
CDR3 DNA: TGTGCCAGCAGCCTACATGGCGACATTTATAGAAACACCATATATTTT
CDR3 protein: CASSLHGDIYRNTIYF

D gene: .
V gene: TRBV27
J gene: TRBJ1-5
clone size: .
CDR3 DNA: TGTGCCAGCAGCCCGGCGGGGGGCAATCAGCCCCAGCATTTT
CDR3 protein: CASSPAGGNQPQHF

D gene: TRBD2
V gene: TRBV30
J gene: TRBJ2-7
clone size: few
CDR3 DNA: TGTGCCTGGATAGGAGCGGGAGGTGAGCAGTACTTC
CDR3 protein: CAWIGAGGEQYF

D gene: .
V gene: TRBV5-1
J gene: TRBJ1-1
clone size: .
CDR3 DNA: TGCGCCAGCAGCTTGGAGGTCAGAAAGGGCACTGAAGCTTTCTTT
CDR3 protein: CASSLEVRKGTEAFF

D gene: TRBD1
V gene: TRBV28
J gene: TRBJ2-7
clone size: .
CDR3 DNA: TGTGCCAGCAGTTCCCCGGGACAGGGAATCTACGAGCAGTACTTC
CDR3 protein: CASSSPGQGIYEQYF

D gene: TRBD2
V gene: TRBV29-1
J gene: TRBJ2-1
clone size: few
CDR3 DNA: TGCAGCGTTGGCACCTGGACTAGCGGGGAACAGCAGTTCTTC
CDR3 protein: CSVGTWTSGEQQFF

D gene: .
V gene: TRBV5-6
J gene: TRBJ1-1
clone size: few
CDR3 DNA: TGTGCCAGCAGCTCGGGATTATACAGGACAGTCCGGGACACTGAAGCTTTCTTT
CDR3 protein: CASSSGLYRTVRDTEAFF

D gene: .
V gene: TRBV27
J gene: TRBJ2-7
clone size: .
CDR3 DNA: TGTGCCAGCAGTTTTCAAGGCCCGACCTACGAGCAGTACTTC
CDR3 protein: CASSFQGPTYEQYF

D gene: TRBD2
V gene: TRBV5-1
J gene: TRBJ2-6
clone size: .
CDR3 DNA: TGCGCCAGCAGCTCCCGCGGGAGCCTCTCCCCTGGGGCCAACGTCCTGACTTTC
CDR3 protein: CASSSRGSLSPGANVLTF

D gene: .
V gene: TRBV12-5
J gene: TRBJ1-5
clone size: .
CDR3 DNA: TGTGCTAGTGGTTTGGCTACCGGACACACCCAGCATTTT
CDR3 protein: CASGLATGHTQHF

D gene: .
V gene: TRBV20-1
J gene: TRBJ1-2
clone size: many
CDR3 DNA: TGCAGTGCTCCCCTGGCAGGTACCTATGGCTACACCTTC
CDR3 protein: CSAPLAGTYGYTF

D gene: TRBD1
V gene: TRBV7-7
J gene: TRBJ2-1
clone size: few
CDR3 DNA: TGTGCCAGCAGCCCGTTCCCGACAGGGGGAATCAACAATGAGCAGTTCTTC
CDR3 protein: CASSPFPTGGINNEQFF

D gene: .
V gene: TRBV19
J gene: TRBJ2-7
clone size: few
CDR3 DNA: TGTGCCAGTAGTGAGGGACTCCAAACCTACGAGCAGTACTTC
CDR3 protein: CASSEGLQTYEQYF

D gene: .
V gene: TRBV3-1
J gene: TRBJ2-1
clone size: .
CDR3 DNA: TGTGCCAGCAGCCGGGACCTAGGCCATGAGCAGTTCTTC
CDR3 protein: CASSRDLGHEQFF